The rows below give T cell receptor beta chains drawn from one sample of a study of T cell clonotyping in hematopoietic cell transplantation. Only in-frame clones appear in the TCRdb table, and some are missing; sequencing was by immunoSEQ multiplex PCR. Of fewer than 70,000 clones listed, about 93% were seen once; the top ten hold roughly 1.7%. Input material: peripheral blood mononuclear cells. Source of these receptors: a man aged 45-65 years in good health. Some clones in this sample may be carry-over from other donors' samples. CDR3s include the opening cysteine and the closing phenylalanine or tryptophan. The D gene is left open where the match is weak. Clone size is shown for a subset of rows, as once, few, many or a class of expanded clone.

>14|TRBV28|NA|NA|TRBJ2-7
CASSQSGTSYEQYF
TGTGCCAGCAGCCAATCCGGGACTTCTTACGAGCAGTACTTC
>16|TRBV7-8|TRBD2|NA|TRBJ2-5
CASSLGTSGHLETQYF
TGTGCCAGCAGCTTGGGGACTAGCGGTCATCTAGAGACCCAGTACTTC
>19|TRBV19|NA|NA|TRBJ2-2
CASSIVRITGTQNTGELFF
TGTGCCAGTAGTATAGTGAGGATTACCGGGACACAAAACACCGGGGAGCTGTTTTTT
>14|TRBV28|NA|once|TRBJ2-5
CASSSAIQEETQYF
TGTGCCAGCAGTTCTGCAATCCAGGAGGAGACCCAGTACTTC
>16|TRBV30|NA|NA|TRBJ2-3
CAWSVGSGGGTDTQYF
TGTGCCTGGAGTGTAGGTAGCGGAGGTGGGACAGATACGCAGTATTTT
>15|TRBV7-2|TRBD2|NA|TRBJ2-7
CASSLAREGWYEQYF
TGTGCCAGCAGCTTAGCTCGGGAGGGCTGGTACGAGCAGTACTTC
>14|TRBV7-3|TRBD1|NA|TRBJ1-1
CASSLHQGATEAFF
TGTGCCAGCAGCTTACATCAGGGGGCTACTGAAGCTTTCTTT
>16|TRBV5-1|NA|NA|TRBJ1-1
CASSPIGNGLNTEAFF
TGCGCCAGCAGCCCTATTGGGAACGGACTGAACACTGAAGCTTTCTTT
>14|TRBV2|NA|NA|TRBJ2-5
CASRGDSTQETQYF
TGTGCCAGCAGGGGTGACAGCACCCAAGAGACCCAGTACTTC
>11|TRBV6-5|NA|NA|TRBJ1-1
CASRTNFEAFF
TGTGCCAGCCGTACTAACTTTGAAGCTTTCTTT
>17|TRBV14|TRBD2|NA|TRBJ2-3
CASSRRRRAGDPDTQYF
TGTGCCAGCAGCCGCCGTCGAAGAGCGGGAGATCCAGATACGCAGTATTTT
>13|TRBV28|NA|NA|TRBJ2-7
CASSFGSIYEQYF
TGTGCCAGCAGTTTTGGATCCATCTACGAGCAGTACTTC
>13|TRBV29-1|TRBD1|NA|TRBJ2-5
CSAWDRGTETQYF
TGCAGCGCCTGGGACAGGGGAACGGAGACCCAGTACTTC
>16|TRBV9|NA|NA|TRBJ2-2
CASSVNAGSSTGELFF
TGTGCCAGCAGCGTTAATGCGGGAAGCAGCACCGGGGAGCTGTTTTTT
>14|TRBV19|NA|NA|TRBJ2-5
CASSGRTELETQYF
TGTGCCAGTAGTGGCCGGACAGAGTTAGAGACCCAGTACTTC
>15|TRBV28|TRBD1|NA|TRBJ2-5
CASSSGQGARETQYF
TGTGCCAGCAGTTCCGGACAGGGGGCTCGAGAGACCCAGTACTTC
>14|TRBV6-5|TRBD1|NA|TRBJ1-1
CASSPSGTDLEAFF
TGTGCCAGCAGCCCCTCTGGGACAGACCTAGAAGCTTTCTTT
>15|TRBV5-1|NA|NA|TRBJ1-1
CASSFLPGINTEAFF
TGCGCCAGCAGCTTTCTTCCGGGTATTAACACTGAAGCTTTCTTT
>15|TRBV7-2|NA|NA|TRBJ2-3
CASSPDYTSTDTQYF
TGTGCCAGCAGCCCCGACTACACGAGCACAGATACGCAGTATTTT
>13|TRBV19|NA|NA|TRBJ1-5
CARTPETNQPQHF
TGTGCCAGGACACCGGAGACAAATCAGCCCCAGCATTTT
>15|TRBV5-8|NA|NA|TRBJ2-1
CASLIPGRPYNEQFF
TGTGCCAGCCTTATCCCAGGCCGCCCCTACAATGAGCAGTTCTTC
>15|TRBV4-1|TRBD2|NA|TRBJ2-1
CASSSQSGNYNEQFF
TGCGCCAGCAGCAGTCAAAGCGGGAACTACAATGAGCAGTTCTTC
>16|TRBV2|NA|NA|TRBJ1-5
CASSLLGTLSNQPQHF
TGTGCCAGCAGCCTCCTCGGGACACTTAGCAATCAGCCCCAGCATTTT
>15|TRBV14|NA|NA|TRBJ2-1
CASSQVQYGMNEQFF
TGTGCCAGCAGCCAAGTACAGTACGGAATGAATGAGCAGTTCTTC
>14|TRBV27|TRBD1|NA|TRBJ1-2
CASRWGQGMGGYTF
TGTGCCAGCAGGTGGGGACAGGGGATGGGTGGCTACACCTTC
>15|TRBV7-2|NA|NA|TRBJ2-3
CASSFSGDTTDTQYF
TGTGCCAGCAGCTTCAGCGGGGACACCACAGATACGCAGTATTTT
>10|TRBV20-1|NA|once|TRBJ2-3
CSASTDTQYF
TGCAGTGCTAGCACAGATACGCAGTATTTT
>12|TRBV29-1|NA|NA|TRBJ1-2
CSVRGQTYGYTF
TGCAGCGTTCGAGGACAGACCTATGGCTACACCTTC